The clone carrying this T cell receptor (beta chain) was seen only a few times. The antigen is undetermined. This entry is derived from a study of cytomegalovirus exposure and HLA in healthy donors. Overall study results and limits: An observed cluster of highly shared sequence variants was recorded as a likely sequencing artifact. In a later analysis, a genetic analysis reported fewer productive-TCR N-insertions in an Asian-associated ancestry cluster than the cohort average. As was reported, the classifier diagnosed cytomegalovirus status with high specificity and sensitivity.

The PCR employed 60 Vbeta primers together with 13 Jbeta primers. Using immunoSEQ multiplex PCR, the repertoire was profiled, and TCRdb retains in-frame clones only, with some absent. The table includes about 150,000 clones, about 60% detected once. The CDR3 consists of 15 residues. The V gene end was trimmed by 10 bases and the J gene end by 0 bases; junction bases not matched to a gene: 7. Germline lookup yields CDR1 MDHEN and CDR2 SYDVKM. Input material: PBMCs. The V and J genes are TRBV28 and TRBJ2-5; 11 bases match TRBD1. The source of this sequence is a woman aged 55-69 years in good health and CMV-seropositive. CDR3 sequence: CATEGQGGYQETQYF. CDR3 DNA: TGTGCCACCGAGGGACAGGGGGGCTACCAAGAGACCCAGTACTTC.